The text below deals with one TCR beta chain. Its specificity is unknown. The data belong to a study of tumor-infiltrating lymphocytes in localized non-small cell lung cancer. Notes on the study in general: Tumor T-cell fraction from TCR sequencing was not associated with recurrence-free survival (p = 0.61). Each assay used a separate piece of the same tissue. Only some patients had TCR sequencing, depending on available tissue.

The CDR3 consists of 16 residues. The germline gives CDR1 SGDLS, CDR2 YYNGEE. V was cut by 0 bases and J by 4 bases, with 14 bases left in between. Clones were read by immunoSEQ multiplex PCR, and TCRdb kept only the in-frame ones, dropping some. The sample yields some 6,600 clones, about three quarters seen once. This receptor was identified in a human donor with non-small cell lung cancer. The chain links TRBV9 to TRBJ1-3; no clear D. Sequencing was performed on lung tumor tissue. The CDR3: CASSVGRGSWGNTIYF. The CDR3 DNA sequence: TGTGCCAGCAGCGTAGGTCGGGGAAGTTGGGGAAACACCATATATTTT.